These T cell receptor beta chains were read from a single sample in a study of cytomegalovirus exposure and HLA in healthy donors. Data came from immunoSEQ multiplex PCR; TCRdb stores just in-frame clones and leaves some out. The sample carries 130,000 or so clones, less than 85% recorded once. Sequenced material: PBMCs. The source is a middle-aged man in good health and CMV-seronegative. Both conserved end residues are part of each CDR3. A D gene is named only where the DNA matches it firmly. Clone size is not always given. Where it is, it says once, few, many or a class for expanded clones.

clone size: NA; J gene: TRBJ1-1; CDR3 length: 13; D gene: TRBD1; V gene: TRBV14; CDR3 DNA: TGTGCCAGCATCAAGACAGGGTACACTGAAGCTTTCTTT; CDR3 protein: CASIKTGYTEAFF
clone size: NA; J gene: TRBJ2-7; CDR3 length: 13; D gene: NA; V gene: TRBV27; CDR3 DNA: TGTGCCAGCAGTTTACAGTCAGGGCTCGAGCAGTACTTC; CDR3 protein: CASSLQSGLEQYF
clone size: NA; J gene: TRBJ2-7; CDR3 length: 14; D gene: NA; V gene: TRBV19; CDR3 DNA: TGTGCCAGTAGTATGGCAGGGGTAGTACGCGAGCAGTACTTC; CDR3 protein: CASSMAGVVREQYF
clone size: NA; J gene: TRBJ2-7; CDR3 length: 14; D gene: NA; V gene: TRBV6-1; CDR3 DNA: TGTGCCAGCAGACCACTAGCTACCTCCTACGAGCAGTACTTC; CDR3 protein: CASRPLATSYEQYF
clone size: NA; J gene: TRBJ2-5; CDR3 length: 15; D gene: TRBD1; V gene: TRBV5-1; CDR3 DNA: TGCGCCAGTTACCATGGGACAGGGGGCGAGGAGACCCAGTACTTC; CDR3 protein: CASYHGTGGEETQYF
clone size: NA; J gene: TRBJ2-7; CDR3 length: 17; D gene: NA; V gene: TRBV25-1; CDR3 DNA: TGTGCCAGCAGTTCCCAGCCGTCGGAGGGCCTTCCCTACGAGCAGTACTTC; CDR3 protein: CASSSQPSEGLPYEQYF
clone size: NA; J gene: TRBJ2-1; CDR3 length: 17; D gene: TRBD2; V gene: TRBV9; CDR3 DNA: TGTGCCAGCAGCCCTCAACTAGCGCCAAGCTCCTACAATGAGCAGTTCTTC; CDR3 protein: CASSPQLAPSSYNEQFF
clone size: NA; J gene: TRBJ2-3; CDR3 length: 17; D gene: TRBD2; V gene: TRBV7-2; CDR3 DNA: TGTGCCAGCAGCTTAGCGAGACTAGCGGGAAGCACAGATACGCAGTATTTT; CDR3 protein: CASSLARLAGSTDTQYF
clone size: NA; J gene: TRBJ2-5; CDR3 length: 16; D gene: TRBD1; V gene: TRBV4-1; CDR3 DNA: TGCGCCAGCAGCCACGACGAGACAGGGGACCAGGAGACCCAGTACTTC; CDR3 protein: CASSHDETGDQETQYF
clone size: NA; J gene: TRBJ1-1; CDR3 length: 14; D gene: NA; V gene: TRBV11-1; CDR3 DNA: TGTGCCAGCAGCTTAGCGGCGGGGAACACTGAAGCTTTCTTT; CDR3 protein: CASSLAAGNTEAFF
clone size: NA; J gene: TRBJ2-5; CDR3 length: 11; D gene: NA; V gene: TRBV7-2; CDR3 DNA: TGTGCCAGCAGCCCGGGGGAGACCCAGTACTTC; CDR3 protein: CASSPGETQYF
clone size: NA; J gene: TRBJ1-4; CDR3 length: 15; D gene: NA; V gene: TRBV27; CDR3 DNA: TGTGCCAGCAGTTCTACAGGGCAATCTAATGAAAAACTGTTTTTT; CDR3 protein: CASSSTGQSNEKLFF
clone size: NA; J gene: TRBJ1-2; CDR3 length: 13; D gene: NA; V gene: TRBV13; CDR3 DNA: TGTGCCAGCAGCTTAGGGCGTGGAGATGGCTACACCTTC; CDR3 protein: CASSLGRGDGYTF
clone size: NA; J gene: TRBJ2-2; CDR3 length: 15; D gene: TRBD1; V gene: TRBV6-5; CDR3 DNA: TGTGCCAGCAGGCCCCAGGGGGCGAACACCGGGGAGCTGTTTTTT; CDR3 protein: CASRPQGANTGELFF
clone size: NA; J gene: TRBJ2-5; CDR3 length: 14; D gene: NA; V gene: TRBV6-5; CDR3 DNA: TGTGCCAGCACCCAAGGGAGGTCGGGTGAGACCCAGTACTTC; CDR3 protein: CASTQGRSGETQYF
clone size: NA; J gene: TRBJ2-1; CDR3 length: 16; D gene: TRBD2; V gene: TRBV13; CDR3 DNA: TGTGCCAGCAGCTTCGGGACTAGCGGGCGGTCGGATGAGCAGTTCTTC; CDR3 protein: CASSFGTSGRSDEQFF
clone size: once; J gene: TRBJ1-1; CDR3 length: 14; D gene: TRBD1; V gene: TRBV7-9; CDR3 DNA: TGTGCCAGCAGCTCGCAGGGGGCAGGCACTGAAGCTTTCTTT; CDR3 protein: CASSSQGAGTEAFF
clone size: few; J gene: TRBJ2-2; CDR3 length: 18; D gene: NA; V gene: TRBV5-6; CDR3 DNA: TGTGCCAGCAAACGAGGGAGGCAACAACAGTTCAGCACCGGGGAGCTGTTTTTT; CDR3 protein: CASKRGRQQQFSTGELFF
clone size: NA; J gene: TRBJ1-2; CDR3 length: 14; D gene: NA; V gene: TRBV7-6; CDR3 DNA: TGTGCCAGCAGCCCCGTTTCTGGGAGCTATGGCTACACCTTC; CDR3 protein: CASSPVSGSYGYTF
clone size: NA; J gene: TRBJ1-2; CDR3 length: 16; D gene: TRBD1; V gene: TRBV30; CDR3 DNA: TGTGCCTGGCTTATTAGGGGGCAGGACCAAAACTATGGCTACACCTTC; CDR3 protein: CAWLIRGQDQNYGYTF
clone size: NA; J gene: TRBJ2-5; CDR3 length: 11; D gene: NA; V gene: TRBV20-1; CDR3 DNA: TGCAGTGCGGTCAGGGATGAGACCCAGTACTTC; CDR3 protein: CSAVRDETQYF
clone size: few; J gene: TRBJ1-2; CDR3 length: 17; D gene: NA; V gene: TRBV21-1; CDR3 DNA: TGTGCCAGCAGGATACTAGGTGGGGGGATGCTAATCTATGGCTACACCTTC; CDR3 protein: CASRILGGGMLIYGYTF
clone size: NA; J gene: TRBJ2-7; CDR3 length: 14; D gene: TRBD1; V gene: TRBV5-8; CDR3 DNA: TGTGCCAGCAGGAAGACAGGGGTTGTCGGGGAGCAGTACTTC; CDR3 protein: CASRKTGVVGEQYF
clone size: few; J gene: TRBJ2-5; CDR3 length: 17; D gene: TRBD1; V gene: TRBV2; CDR3 DNA: TGTGCCAGCAGTGAAGGGGCCGGGACAGTTACTAAAGAGACCCAGTACTTC; CDR3 protein: CASSEGAGTVTKETQYF
clone size: NA; J gene: TRBJ2-1; CDR3 length: 11; D gene: NA; V gene: TRBV20-1; CDR3 DNA: TGCAGTGCTAGAGATCGGAATGAGCAGTTCTTC; CDR3 protein: CSARDRNEQFF
clone size: NA; J gene: TRBJ1-2; CDR3 length: 15; D gene: NA; V gene: TRBV4-2; CDR3 DNA: TGTGCCAGCAGCCTGGGTCCTAAAGGGGACTATGGCTACACCTTC; CDR3 protein: CASSLGPKGDYGYTF
clone size: NA; J gene: TRBJ2-7; CDR3 length: 15; D gene: TRBD2; V gene: TRBV9; CDR3 DNA: TGTGCCAGCAGCGTAAGCGGGGGGAATGCCTACGAGCAGTACTTC; CDR3 protein: CASSVSGGNAYEQYF
clone size: NA; J gene: TRBJ2-1; CDR3 length: 15; D gene: TRBD2; V gene: TRBV11-2; CDR3 DNA: TGTGCCAGCAGCTCCCATAGCGGGGGGTACAATGAGCAGTTCTTC; CDR3 protein: CASSSHSGGYNEQFF